A selection of T cell receptor beta chains follows, all from one sample in a study of naive and memory T cell subsets. TCRdb called the UMI-ligation and nested PCR reads again in MiXCR, with one record for every CDR3 protein. This repertoire shows roughly 80,000 distinct CDR3 sequences, roughly 9.3% found once; its top ten account for about 1.2%. Sample: naive CD8+ T cells from blood. The source is a human donor in good health. The CDR3 runs from the conserved cysteine through the conserved F or W. The size entry is marked missing in some rows and otherwise reads once, few, many or a size class.

V gene,J gene,clone size,CDR3 protein
TRBV29-1,TRBJ2-1,-,CSVLGGVSNEQFF
TRBV5-5,TRBJ2-7,few,CASRPLDRGGGYEQYF
TRBV27,TRBJ2-1,-,CASSWSGLSSYNEQFF
TRBV7-9,TRBJ2-5,many,CASRINQGGETQYF
TRBV27,TRBJ2-3,few,CATRAGRPGYKTDTQYF
TRBV12-3/TRBV12-4,TRBJ2-7,-,CASSLAGVSYEQYF
TRBV29-1,TRBJ1-1,many,CSARDGRTEAFF
TRBV19,TRBJ2-1,-,CASSGAGVLYEQFF
TRBV20-1,TRBJ2-1,many,CSARRGYEQFF
TRBV7-6,TRBJ2-7,-,CASSLTQGLSEQYF
TRBV29-1,TRBJ2-7,few,CSVEEGGYEQYF
TRBV29-1,TRBJ2-7,many,CSVEKAGGLYEQYF
TRBV3-1,TRBJ2-3,-,CASSQVVPGQTSTDTQYF
TRBV24-1,TRBJ2-1,-,CATSDGVSDEQFF
TRBV6-2/TRBV6-3,TRBJ2-1,few,CASNHVPLAGGFNEQFF
TRBV28,TRBJ2-5,-,CASSLGLADEETQYF
TRBV20-1,TRBJ1-1,-,CSARDWTGGRTEAFF
TRBV20-1,TRBJ2-7,many,CSARERTGRVYVQYF
TRBV6-1,TRBJ2-7,many,CASSEVGLPRYEQYF
TRBV6-2/TRBV6-3,TRBJ2-1,-,CASKIPGYNEQFF
TRBV20-1,TRBJ2-3,many,CSARGPGPGGDTQYF
TRBV19,TRBJ2-3,few,CASSIGDRGRSPSTDTQYF
TRBV6-6,TRBJ2-7,many,CASSYDPGIYEQYF
TRBV12-3/TRBV12-4,TRBJ1-3,many,CASSLSGLPSTGNTIYF
TRBV6-5,TRBJ2-3,many,CATHGTDTQYF
TRBV3-1,TRBJ2-7,few,CASSQGLNGEQYF
TRBV12-3/TRBV12-4,TRBJ2-1,-,CASSSGLALYNEQFF
TRBV12-3/TRBV12-4,TRBJ1-1,-,CASSFRGLNTEAFF
TRBV4-1,TRBJ1-4,many,CASSRNEKLFF
TRBV27,TRBJ2-2,-,CASGSLRQPPANTGELFF
TRBV7-8,TRBJ1-1,-,CASSSYRTSNTEAFF
TRBV29-1,TRBJ2-7,-,CSVERDSYEQYF
TRBV6-2/TRBV6-3,TRBJ2-7,few,CASSHLMGSEQYF
TRBV7-9,TRBJ1-1,few,CASSGQDRAGFGEAFF
TRBV28,TRBJ1-4,many,CASTPLRVNEKLFF
TRBV5-6,TRBJ1-4,-,CASGPTREKLFF
TRBV5-5,TRBJ2-1,many,CASSLDVSDEQFF
TRBV29-1,TRBJ1-1,many,CSVEPGPLPKRTEAFF
TRBV12-3/TRBV12-4,TRBJ1-2,-,CAITGAANYGYTF
TRBV5-4,TRBJ2-6,many,CASSLRGSGANVLTF
TRBV7-9,TRBJ1-2,few,CASQGAVGYTF
TRBV11-2,TRBJ2-3,few,CASRPMGVGTDTQYF